This T cell receptor beta chain is from a study of blood T cell repertoires in COVID-19. For the study at large: The origin of the acute and convalescent COVID-19 samples was the United States, Italy and Spain. Sources were T cells, B-cell-depleted T cells, or PBMCs; the material itself was cDNA or gDNA.

The junction had 4 bases not matched to a gene; V was cut back by 1 base and J by 6 bases. This CDR3 contains 15 residues. CDR1 LNHDA and CDR2 SQIVND come from the germline V gene (reference sequence). Authors' data handling: How many nucleated cells were present was estimated from reference gene primer amplification. TCRdb's table, derived via immunoSEQ multiplex PCR, lists solely in-frame clones and lacks some. V, J and clone size derive from that table, while D and trimming were established from the DNA sequence. The top ten clones hold around 7.8% of a sample with around 230,000 clones, about nine tenths of them seen once. In its sample, this clone was seen a few times. Other DNA variants within this sample encode the same CDR3.

The rearrangement links TRBV19 to TRBJ2-5, with 11 bases aligning to TRBD2. The receptor's source is a man aged 60-69 years who had recovered from COVID-19. Sequences were obtained from peripheral blood. The CDR3 DNA is TGTGCCAGTAGTATAGGTCTAGCGGGGGGACAGACCCAGTACTTC. Translating it yields CASSIGLAGGQTQYF.